This T cell receptor beta chain was sequenced during a study of T cells in Graves' hyperthyroidism and ophthalmopathy. The wider study: Peripheral blood collection took place at initial diagnosis, before any treatment.

From RNA transcripts, TCR beta CDR3 regions were amplified. Carried out on the TCR CDR3, a first-round RT-PCR used the HTBI primer set. A single record per CDR3 protein comes from TCRdb applying MiXCR to the multiplex PCR reads. The data hold about 610,000 distinct CDR3 sequences, with approximately 14% observed a single time. Using 9.5 to 10 ml of fresh peripheral blood, PBMCs were prepared. General observations from the study: Researchers report that a 13 V-J model separated ophthalmopathy from stable hyperthyroidism.

This clonotype occurred many times. Its cognate antigen is unknown. Sequencing was carried out using blood. This TCR was sampled from a woman in her thirties or forties with Graves' ophthalmopathy.

The CDR3 protein is CASSSRVSGANVLTF. In DNA form, the CDR3 reads TGTGCCAGCAGTTCTCGGGTCTCTGGGGCCAACGTCCTGACTTTC. This chain joins TRBV19 and TRBJ2-6, with D uncertain. This CDR3 is built from 15 residues. Germline CDR1 and CDR2: LNHDA and SQIVND (reference sequence). V gave up 9 bases and J gave up 0 bases, with 12 bases separating them. The whole variable domain, filled in from reference TRBV19 and TRBJ2-6, reads DGGITQSPKYLFRKEGQNVTLSCEQNLNHDAMYWYRQDPGQGLRLIYYSQIVNDFQKGDIAEGYSVSREKKESFPLTVTSAQKNPTAFYLCASSSRVSGANVLTFGAGSRLTVL.